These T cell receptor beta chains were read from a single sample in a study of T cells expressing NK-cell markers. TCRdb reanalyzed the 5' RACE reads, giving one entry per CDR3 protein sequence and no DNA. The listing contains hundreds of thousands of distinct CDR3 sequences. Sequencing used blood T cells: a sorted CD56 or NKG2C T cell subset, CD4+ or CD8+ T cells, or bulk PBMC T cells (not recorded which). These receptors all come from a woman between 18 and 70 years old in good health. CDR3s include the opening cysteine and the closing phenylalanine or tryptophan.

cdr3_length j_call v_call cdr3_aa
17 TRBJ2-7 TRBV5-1 CASSLAGPGAGVYEQYF
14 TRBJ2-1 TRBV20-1 CSARRAEAYNEQFF
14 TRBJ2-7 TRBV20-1 CSASRLAGDYEQYF
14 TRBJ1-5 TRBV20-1 CSAPGKLGAQPQHF
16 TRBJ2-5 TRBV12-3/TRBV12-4 CASSARLAGGQETQYF
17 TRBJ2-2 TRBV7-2 CASSLAPGLPNTGELFF
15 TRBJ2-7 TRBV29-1 CSVEGGSGSSYEQYF
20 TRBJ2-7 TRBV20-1 CSARPWGRTSGRMNPYEQYF
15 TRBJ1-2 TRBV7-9 CASRRQGKDNYGYTF
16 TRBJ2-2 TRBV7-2 CASRGWAGVKTGELFF
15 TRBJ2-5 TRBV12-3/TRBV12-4 CASSLDRGPEETQYF
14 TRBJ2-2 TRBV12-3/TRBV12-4 CASSPSDFPGELFF
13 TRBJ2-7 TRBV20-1 CSASGDISYEQYF
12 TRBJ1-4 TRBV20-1 CSARQGGEKLFF
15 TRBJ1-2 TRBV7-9 CASSDRGSGSYGYTF
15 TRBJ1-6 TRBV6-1 CASSRRAPRDSPLHF
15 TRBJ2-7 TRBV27 CASSKYRDREKWQYF
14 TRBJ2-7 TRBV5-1 CASSPRLNTYEQYF
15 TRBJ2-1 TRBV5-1 CASSQMVGSYNEQFF
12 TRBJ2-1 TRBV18 CASSHQVDEQFF
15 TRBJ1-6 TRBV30 CACNRDLAYNSPLHF
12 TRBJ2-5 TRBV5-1 CASSWDSETQYF
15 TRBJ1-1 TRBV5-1 CASSPSLGAKAEAFF
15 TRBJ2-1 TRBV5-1 CASNRVGQVGDEQFF
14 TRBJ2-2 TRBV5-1 CASSGGRAAGELFF
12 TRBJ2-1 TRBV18 CASSPSHNEQFF
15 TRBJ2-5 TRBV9 CASSVESGRPETQYF
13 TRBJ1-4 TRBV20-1 CSATDGINEKLFF
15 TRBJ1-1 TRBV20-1 CSAPSGDPRATEAFF
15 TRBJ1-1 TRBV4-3 CASSQEGQGDTEAFF
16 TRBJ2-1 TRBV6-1 CASSPRGTGYYNEQFF
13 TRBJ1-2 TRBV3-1 CASSQGAVLGYTF
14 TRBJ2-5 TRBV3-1 CASSQDIAGGTQYF
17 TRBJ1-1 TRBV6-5 CASSSTGVILRNTEAFF
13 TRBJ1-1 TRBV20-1 CSARDQGLTEAFF
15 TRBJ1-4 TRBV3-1 CASSTLGREGEKLFF
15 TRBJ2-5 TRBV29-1 CSVEFAGLYQETQYF
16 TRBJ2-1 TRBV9 CASSVAMAGAGNEQFF
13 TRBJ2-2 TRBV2 CASSGGGTGELFF
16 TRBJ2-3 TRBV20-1 CSARGLQRERPDTQYF
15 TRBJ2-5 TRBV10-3 CAISESTTMQETQYF
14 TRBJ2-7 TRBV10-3 CAILEAGGTYEQYF
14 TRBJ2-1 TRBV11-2 CASSSNEDVSEQFF
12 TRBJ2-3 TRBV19 CASSDVVDTQYF